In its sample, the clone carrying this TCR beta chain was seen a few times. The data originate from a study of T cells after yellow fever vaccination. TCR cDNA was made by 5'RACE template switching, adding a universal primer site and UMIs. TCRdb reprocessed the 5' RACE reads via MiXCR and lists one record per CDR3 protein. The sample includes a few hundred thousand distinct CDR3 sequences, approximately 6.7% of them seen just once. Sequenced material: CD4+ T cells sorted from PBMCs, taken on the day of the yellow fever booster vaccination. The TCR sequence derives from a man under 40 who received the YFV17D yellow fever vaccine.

CDR3 protein: CAISRPGGETQYF. For the CDR3, the DNA is TGTGCCATCAGTCGCCCCGGAGGGGAGACCCAGTACTTC. The V and J genes are TRBV10-3 and TRBJ2-5, with D possibly TRBD2 on 6 matching bases. CDR3 length: 13 amino acids. Germline CDR1 reads ENHRY; CDR2 reads SYGVKD. Trimming cost V 5 bases and J 5 bases, with 12 bases left between them.